The rows below give T cell receptor beta chains drawn from one sample of a study of blood T cells in healthy people across ages. Each CDR3 protein gets one entry after TCRdb re-called the 5' RACE reads with MiXCR. The sample consists of approximately 960,000 distinct CDR3 sequences, roughly 28% of them appearing once. These data also formed part of another study, on T cells of mothers and their children.

The sequenced sample was blood. These receptor sequences come from a woman between 40 and 50 years old in good health. The conserved cysteine and the conserved F or W are not part of the CDR3 here.

>TRBV29-1|-
SDLWGPQETQF
>TRBV18|TRBJ2-4
ASSPDRRTKNIQY
>TRBV12-3/TRBV12-4|TRBJ2-4
ASSSGTSGVSYNEQY
>TRBV9|TRBJ2-3
ASSVGGRIAGTQY
>TRBV6-2/TRBV6-3|TRBJ2-1
AASTGQENNEQF
>TRBV27|TRBJ2-1
AGSPWDGNNEQF
>TRBV20-1|TRBJ1-2
SARSLGQGTNYGYT
>TRBV5-5|TRBJ2-7
ASSPTVTGREQY
>TRBV29-1|TRBJ1-4
SAGSRTTNEKLF
>TRBV7-3|TRBJ2-5
ASSIAGAKETQY
>TRBV27|TRBJ2-4
ASRPYREAKNIQY
>TRBV27|TRBJ1-2
ASSYGLGYGYT
>TRBV12-3/TRBV12-4|TRBJ2-7
ASRNNRGLYEQY
>TRBV20-1|TRBJ2-5
SARDFREGRQETQY
>TRBV15|TRBJ2-5
ATSREAGGGQTQY
>TRBV7-3|TRBJ2-4
ASSLGQGFIQY
>TRBV7-9|TRBJ2-1
ASSLGRRTYNEQF
>TRBV12-3/TRBV12-4|TRBJ1-1
AGSLDRANTEAF
>TRBV9|TRBJ2-2
ASSVSDNTGELF
>TRBV4-3|TRBJ1-2
ASSLQHGGVYT
>TRBV5-1|TRBJ2-1
ASSLSRQRARSYNEQF
>TRBV19|TRBJ2-7
ASSVRSSGEQY
>TRBV5-1|TRBJ1-3
ASSLAPGTGALNSGNTIY
>TRBV7-9|TRBJ1-6
ASSSRDRDSPLH
>TRBV4-1|TRBJ1-1
ASSQDKGFQAF
>TRBV5-6|TRBJ1-6
ASSPWGAAQSSPLH
>TRBV9|TRBJ2-5
ASSPSTPRLRDSRVKETQY
>TRBV3-1|TRBJ2-7
ASSSRESYEQY
>TRBV18|TRBJ1-2
ASSEDRINYGYT
>TRBV20-1|TRBJ2-1
SASSGTGNEQF
>TRBV7-2|TRBJ1-2
ASSLAVSQVGYT
>TRBV7-9|TRBJ1-2
ASSRWGERDYGYT
>TRBV15|TRBJ1-2
ATSKQGDYGYT
>TRBV5-1|TRBJ2-7
ASSLVSPPETPY
>TRBV7-3|TRBJ2-7
ASSPYAGSYEQY
>TRBV5-1|TRBJ2-3
ASSGLAGAEGDTQY
>TRBV28|TRBJ2-7
ASSLWLGQGSHEQY
>TRBV7-3|TRBJ2-2
ASSLTTLGGKAGELF
>TRBV18|TRBJ2-7
ASSPSPTGWYEQY
>TRBV5-1|TRBJ2-5
ASSLEGSTAETQY
>TRBV20-1|TRBJ2-7
SADDRGRNGEQY
>TRBV6-5|TRBJ1-2
ASIGGQGPGGYT
>TRBV6-5|TRBJ2-7
ASSYSRGGAEQY
>TRBV28|TRBJ1-2
ASLKDRRYYGYT
>TRBV6-5|TRBJ1-1
ASSYIGSAGTEAF
>TRBV28|TRBJ2-1
ASSPPLAGGPNEQF
>TRBV20-1|TRBJ2-5
SARPLLAARGETQY
>TRBV9|TRBJ1-2
ASSPYPEANYGYT
>TRBV7-3|TRBJ2-1
ASSSPGGMRNEQF
>TRBV4-3|TRBJ2-7
ASSQDPGNSYEQY
>TRBV12-3/TRBV12-4|TRBJ2-1
ASSYSDLYNEQF